A selection of T cell receptor beta chains follows, all from one sample in a study of shared clonotypes between healthy human individuals. The assay was immunoSEQ multiplex PCR, and TCRdb's table has in-frame clones only and misses some. The sample has about 680,000 clones; 74% are singletons. The sample taken for sequencing was memory CD4+ T cells sorted from blood. The source of these receptors is a woman aged 30 to 39 in good health. Both conserved end residues are part of each CDR3. The D gene is left open where the match is weak. Expanded clones get a size class; other rows say once, few or many, or leave the size out.

>TRBJ2-5|TRBD1|.|TRBV20-1
TGCAGTGCTCCGGACAGGGGGACCCAGTACTTC
CSAPDRGTQYF
>TRBJ1-2|.|.|TRBV18
TGTGCCAGCTCAACGGGAGCTTTTTCGTTTGGCTACACCTTC
CASSTGAFSFGYTF
>TRBJ2-1|.|.|TRBV5-1
TGCGCCAGCAGCTTGGGAGAAAGTCGGGATGAGCAGTTCTTC
CASSLGESRDEQFF
>TRBJ1-5|.|.|TRBV6-4
TGTGCCAGCAGTGAGGCCGGAAACAATCAGCCCCAGCATTTT
CASSEAGNNQPQHF
>TRBJ2-4|.|.|TRBV27
TGTGCCAGCAGTTTTGCCGGGGGAGGGGGCAAAAACATTCAGTACTTC
CASSFAGGGGKNIQYF
>TRBJ1-1|.|few|TRBV29-1
TGCAGCGTTGGGGACGGCACTGAAGCTTTCTTT
CSVGDGTEAFF
>TRBJ1-5|.|.|TRBV2
TGTGCCAGCAGAGAGACAGACAACGGCAATCAGCCCCAGCATTTT
CASRETDNGNQPQHF
>TRBJ2-7|.|.|TRBV5-5
TGTGCCAGCAGCTTGGCCCCTCAATACGAGCAGTACTTC
CASSLAPQYEQYF
>TRBJ2-7|.|.|TRBV28
TGTGCCAGCAGTAGACAAAGCGGTACCTACGAGCAGTACTTC
CASSRQSGTYEQYF
>TRBJ1-2|.|.|TRBV9
TGTGCCAGCAGCGTAGCGTCTAACTATGGCTACACCTTC
CASSVASNYGYTF
>TRBJ1-2|.|few|TRBV30
TGTGCCTGGAAGGGGGTTGGCTACACCTTC
CAWKGVGYTF
>TRBJ2-3|TRBD2|.|TRBV11-2
TGTGCCAGCAGCCGGGGACTAGCGGGAGGTCGAACAGATACGCAGTATTTT
CASSRGLAGGRTDTQYF
>TRBJ1-2|TRBD1|.|TRBV7-9
TGTGCCAGCAGCTTAGTACAGGGGGCAAGGGGCTACACCTTC
CASSLVQGARGYTF
>TRBJ1-1|.|once|TRBV5-4
TGTGCCAGCAGCCGACAATCGGGCACTGAAGCTTTCTTT
CASSRQSGTEAFF
>TRBJ2-7|TRBD2|.|TRBV19
TGTGCCAGTAGTCTGCTAGCGGGGGAAGGATACGAGCAGTACTTC
CASSLLAGEGYEQYF
>TRBJ2-3|TRBD2|.|TRBV5-4
TGTGCCAGCAGCCAATCCGGACTAGCGGGGCCAAGCACAGATACGCAGTATTTT
CASSQSGLAGPSTDTQYF
>TRBJ2-2|TRBD2|few|TRBV2
TGTGCCAGCAGCCCCACTAGCGGGAGTACCACCGGGGAGCTGTTTTTT
CASSPTSGSTTGELFF
>TRBJ2-3|.|.|TRBV5-1
TGCGCCAGCAGCTTGGATACGGGGAGAGATACGCAGTATTTT
CASSLDTGRDTQYF
>TRBJ1-4|.|.|TRBV4-1
TGCGCCAGCAGCCATCCTCTGGATGAAAAACTGTTTTTT
CASSHPLDEKLFF
>TRBJ1-4|TRBD1|.|TRBV27
TGTGCCAGCAGTTTAGATTATGGGACAGGGGCTGAAAAACTGTTTTTT
CASSLDYGTGAEKLFF
>TRBJ1-2|TRBD1|few|TRBV5-5
TGTGCCAGCAGCCCGTACGACAGGGCACAGTCCTATGGCTACACCTTC
CASSPYDRAQSYGYTF
>TRBJ2-7|TRBD2|once|TRBV5-4
TGTGCCAGCAGCATCGGACTAGCTCACGAGCAGTACTTC
CASSIGLAHEQYF
>TRBJ1-5|TRBD1|.|TRBV5-1
TGCGCCAGCAGCTTCCCGCCCAGGGGGGTATATGTGACTCCGATCAATCAGCCCCAGCATTTT
CASSFPPRGVYVTPINQPQHF
>TRBJ2-7|TRBD2|.|TRBV28
TGTGCCAGCAGGCCGACTAGCGGGGGACTAGGCGAGCAGTACTTC
CASRPTSGGLGEQYF
>TRBJ2-7|TRBD1|once|TRBV4-1
TGCGCCAGCAGCCAACCGGACAGGGGTGATGAGCAGTACTTC
CASSQPDRGDEQYF
>TRBJ1-1|TRBD1|few|TRBV27
TGTGCCAGCAGTCTAGGACAGGGGGCGCGGAACACTGAAGCTTTCTTT
CASSLGQGARNTEAFF
>TRBJ2-7|.|.|TRBV7-2
TGTGCCAGCATCCAGGCAAGCTCCTACGAGCAGTACTTC
CASIQASSYEQYF
>TRBJ1-2|.|many|TRBV9
TGTGCCAGCAGCGTATTCCCCTATGGCTACACCTTC
CASSVFPYGYTF
>TRBJ2-3|.|once|TRBV5-1
TGCGCCAGCAGCTTTCGGGGACCAGCGGCTAGCACAGATACGCAGTATTTT
CASSFRGPAASTDTQYF
>TRBJ2-7|TRBD2|.|TRBV10-3
TGTGCCATCAGTGAGTCCGTGACTAGCGGGAGCTCCTACGAGCAGTACTTC
CAISESVTSGSSYEQYF
>TRBJ1-3|TRBD1|many|TRBV5-1
TGCGCCAGCAGCCATCAGGGGGGATCTGGAAACACCATATATTTT
CASSHQGGSGNTIYF
>TRBJ2-7|TRBD1|many|TRBV14
TGTGCCAGCAGCCAAGATGGGACAGGTCGGTCCTACGAGCAGTACTTC
CASSQDGTGRSYEQYF